The sequence of this T cell receptor beta chain was determined in a study of radiation and T cells in renal cell carcinoma. Study at large: Nephrectomy followed 15 Gy stereotactic body radiation by 4 weeks.

As for this clone: The antigen is not known.

Specified time point: baseline pretreatment blood. As to treatment: 15 Gy SBRT to primary tumor, nephrectomy 4 weeks later. Radiation-treated patients gave blood at baseline, week 2 and week 4. The tumor was a clear cell renal cell carcinoma. Regarding the study as a whole: Top tumor clonotypes rose in blood 2 weeks post-radiation, then contracted.

The V gene's germline CDR1 is MGHDK and CDR2 SYGVNS. V was cut by 10 bases and J by 2 bases, with 18 bases left in between. The CDR3 has 14 amino acids. Here immunoSEQ multiplex PCR was the method, and the copy in TCRdb shows in-frame clones only, minus some. The table records 130,000 or so clones, less than 85% of them present only once. J is TRBJ2-7 and V is TRBV25-1; possible D gene TRBD2, 6 bases. Sequences were derived from blood, sampled from a patient whose treatment included radiotherapy and nephrectomy. The receptor comes from a woman between 50 and 59 years old with renal cell carcinoma. CDR3: CATQSRGSPYEQYF. The CDR3 bases are TGTGCCACCCAATCCCGGGGGAGCCCCTACGAGCAGTACTTC.